This T cell receptor (beta chain) was sequenced in a study of identical twins' blood T cells. Study outcomes and limitations: Twins reportedly had markedly more similar V usage than unrelated donors, even among out-of-frame TCRbeta clonotypes.

Three pairs of healthy female monozygous twins were the donors. This clonotype was recorded many times. What it recognizes is unknown. TCR cDNA libraries came from RNA via a modified published protocol. TCRdb redid the calling of the 5' RACE reads with MiXCR, one entry per CDR3 protein. Of hundreds of thousands of distinct CDR3 sequences in the sample, about 28% were seen once. The CDR3 extends over 14 amino acids. The V gene's germline CDR1 is DFQATT and CDR2 SNEGSKA (reference sequence). The V gene lost 2 bases and the J gene lost 9 bases, with 14 bases spanning the gap. V is TRBV20-1 and J is TRBJ1-6, with a weak D call TRBD1 (6 bases). The sequence was collected from a woman aged 18 to 50 in good health. The sequenced sample was PBMCs. In nucleotides, the CDR3 is TGCAGTGCTAGATCCGGGGGGCAGAGTTCACCCCTCCACTTT. Translating it yields CSARSGGQSSPLHF.